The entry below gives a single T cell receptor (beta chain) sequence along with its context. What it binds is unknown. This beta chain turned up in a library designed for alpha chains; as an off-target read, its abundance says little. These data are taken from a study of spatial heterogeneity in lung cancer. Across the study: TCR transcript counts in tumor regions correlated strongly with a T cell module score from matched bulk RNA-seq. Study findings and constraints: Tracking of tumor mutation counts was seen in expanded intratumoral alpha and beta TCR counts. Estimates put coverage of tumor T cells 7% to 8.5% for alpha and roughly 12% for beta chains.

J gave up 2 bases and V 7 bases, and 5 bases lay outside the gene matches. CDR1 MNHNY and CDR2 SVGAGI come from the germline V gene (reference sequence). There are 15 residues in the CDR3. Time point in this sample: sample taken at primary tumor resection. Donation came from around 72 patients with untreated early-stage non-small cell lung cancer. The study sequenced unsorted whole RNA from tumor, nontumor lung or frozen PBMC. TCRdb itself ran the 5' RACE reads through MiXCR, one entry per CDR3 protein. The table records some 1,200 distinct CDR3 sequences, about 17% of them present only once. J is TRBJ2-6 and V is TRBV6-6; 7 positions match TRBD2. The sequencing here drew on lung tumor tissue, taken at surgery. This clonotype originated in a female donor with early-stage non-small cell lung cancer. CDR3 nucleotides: TGTGCCAGCATCAAAAGCGGGACTGGGGCCAACGTCCTGACTTTC. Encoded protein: CASIKSGTGANVLTF.